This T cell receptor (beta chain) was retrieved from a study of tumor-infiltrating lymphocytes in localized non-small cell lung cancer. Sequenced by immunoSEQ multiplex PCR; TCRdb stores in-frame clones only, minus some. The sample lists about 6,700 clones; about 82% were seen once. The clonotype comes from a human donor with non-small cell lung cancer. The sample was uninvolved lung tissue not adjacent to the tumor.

CDR3 nucleotides: TGTGCCAGCAGGGTAGGGACTAGCGGTACGCAGTATTTT. It encodes CASRVGTSGTQYF. V usage is TRBV28 and J usage is TRBJ2-3, with 11 bases fitting TRBD2. Trimming took 6 bases from V and 8 from J; bases not matched to a gene: 4. From germline, CDR1 is MDHEN and CDR2 SYDVKM. This CDR3 is 13 amino acids long.